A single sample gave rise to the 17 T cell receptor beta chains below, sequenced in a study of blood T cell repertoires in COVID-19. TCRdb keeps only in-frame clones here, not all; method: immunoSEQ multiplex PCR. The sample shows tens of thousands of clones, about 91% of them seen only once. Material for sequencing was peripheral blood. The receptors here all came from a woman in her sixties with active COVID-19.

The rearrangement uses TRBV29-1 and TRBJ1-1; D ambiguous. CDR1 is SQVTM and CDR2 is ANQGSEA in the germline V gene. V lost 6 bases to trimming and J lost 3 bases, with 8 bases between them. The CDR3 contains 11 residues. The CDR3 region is CSVCEDTEAFF. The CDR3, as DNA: TGCAGCGTCTGTGAGGACACTGAAGCTTTCTTT.

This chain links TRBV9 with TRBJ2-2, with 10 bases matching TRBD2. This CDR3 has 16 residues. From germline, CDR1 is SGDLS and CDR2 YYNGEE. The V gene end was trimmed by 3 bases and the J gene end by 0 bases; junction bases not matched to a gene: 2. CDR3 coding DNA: TGTGCCAGCAGCGCTAGCGGGGGCCCGAACACCGGGGAGCTGTTTTTT. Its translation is CASSASGGPNTGELFF.

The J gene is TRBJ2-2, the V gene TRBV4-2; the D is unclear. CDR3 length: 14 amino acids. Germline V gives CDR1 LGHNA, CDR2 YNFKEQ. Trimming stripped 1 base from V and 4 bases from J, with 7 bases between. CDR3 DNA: TGTGCCAGCAGCCAAGCGACTCTCACCGGGGAGCTGTTTTTT. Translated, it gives CASSQATLTGELFF.

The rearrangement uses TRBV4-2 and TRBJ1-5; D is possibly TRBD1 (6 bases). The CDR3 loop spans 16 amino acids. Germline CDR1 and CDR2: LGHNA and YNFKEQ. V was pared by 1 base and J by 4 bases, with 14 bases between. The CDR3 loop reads CASSQATGLGNQPQHF. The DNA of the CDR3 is TGTGCCAGCAGCCAAGCCACAGGGCTAGGGAATCAGCCCCAGCATTTT.

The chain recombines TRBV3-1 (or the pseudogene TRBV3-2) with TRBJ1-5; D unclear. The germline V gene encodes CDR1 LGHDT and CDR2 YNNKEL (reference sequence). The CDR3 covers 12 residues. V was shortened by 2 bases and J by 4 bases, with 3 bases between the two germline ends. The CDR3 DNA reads TGTGCCAGCAGCCAACCTAATCAGCCCCAGCATTTT. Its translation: CASSQPNQPQHF.

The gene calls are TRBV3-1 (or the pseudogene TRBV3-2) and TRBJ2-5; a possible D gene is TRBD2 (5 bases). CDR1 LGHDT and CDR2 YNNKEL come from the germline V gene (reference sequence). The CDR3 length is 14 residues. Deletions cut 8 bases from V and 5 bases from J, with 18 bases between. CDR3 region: CASGKNQRHETQYF. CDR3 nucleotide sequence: TGTGCCAGCGGAAAAAACCAGCGGCACGAGACCCAGTACTTC.

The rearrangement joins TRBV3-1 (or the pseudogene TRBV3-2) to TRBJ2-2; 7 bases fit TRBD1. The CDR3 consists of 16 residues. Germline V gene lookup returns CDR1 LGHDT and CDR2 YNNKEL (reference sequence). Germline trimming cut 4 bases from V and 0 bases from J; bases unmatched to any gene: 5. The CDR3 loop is CASSRGTAANTGELFF. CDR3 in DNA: TGTGCCAGCAGCCGAGGGACAGCCGCGAACACCGGGGAGCTGTTTTTT.

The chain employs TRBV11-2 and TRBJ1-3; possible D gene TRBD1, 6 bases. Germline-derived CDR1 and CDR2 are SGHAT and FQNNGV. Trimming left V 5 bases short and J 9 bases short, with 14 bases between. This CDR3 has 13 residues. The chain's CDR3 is CASSTDLQGTIYF. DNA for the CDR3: TGTGCCAGCAGCACAGATCTACAGGGCACCATATATTTT.

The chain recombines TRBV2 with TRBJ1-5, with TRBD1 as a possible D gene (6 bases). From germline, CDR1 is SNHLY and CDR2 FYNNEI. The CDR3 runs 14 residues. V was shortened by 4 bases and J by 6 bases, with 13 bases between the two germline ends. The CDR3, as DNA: TGTGCCAGCAGTGGGACGACAGGCGGTCAGCCCCAGCATTTT. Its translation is CASSGTTGGQPQHF.

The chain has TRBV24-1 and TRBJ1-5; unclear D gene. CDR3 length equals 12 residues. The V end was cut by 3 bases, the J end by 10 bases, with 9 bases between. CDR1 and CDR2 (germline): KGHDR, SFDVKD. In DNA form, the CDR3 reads TGTGCCACCAGTGATGGAACAGATCCCCAGCATTTT. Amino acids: CATSDGTDPQHF.

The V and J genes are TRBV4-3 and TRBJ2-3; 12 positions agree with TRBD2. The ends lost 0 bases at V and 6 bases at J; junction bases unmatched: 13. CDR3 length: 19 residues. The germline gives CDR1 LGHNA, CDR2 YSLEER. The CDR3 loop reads CASSQDGLAGGHSWDTQYF. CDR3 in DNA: TGCGCCAGCAGCCAAGATGGGCTAGCGGGGGGGCATTCGTGGGATACGCAGTATTTT.

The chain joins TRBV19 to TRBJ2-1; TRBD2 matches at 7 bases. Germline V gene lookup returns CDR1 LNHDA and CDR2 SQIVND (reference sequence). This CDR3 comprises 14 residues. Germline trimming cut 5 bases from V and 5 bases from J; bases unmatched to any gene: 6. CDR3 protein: CASSGLAANNEQFF. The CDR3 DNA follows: TGTGCCAGTAGTGGCCTAGCGGCTAACAATGAGCAGTTCTTC.

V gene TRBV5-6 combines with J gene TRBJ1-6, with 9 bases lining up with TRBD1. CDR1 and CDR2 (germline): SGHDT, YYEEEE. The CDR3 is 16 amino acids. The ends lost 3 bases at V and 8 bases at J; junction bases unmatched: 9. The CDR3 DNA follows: TGTGCCAGCAGCTACGGGACAGGGTTAGGGGATTCACCCCTCCACTTT. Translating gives CASSYGTGLGDSPLHF.

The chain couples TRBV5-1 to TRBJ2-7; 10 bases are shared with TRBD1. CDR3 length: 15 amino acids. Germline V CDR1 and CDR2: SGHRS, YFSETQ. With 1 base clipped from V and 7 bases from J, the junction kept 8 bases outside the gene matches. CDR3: CASSLRTGTGVEQYF. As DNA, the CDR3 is TGCGCCAGCAGCTTGAGGACCGGGACAGGGGTAGAGCAGTACTTC.

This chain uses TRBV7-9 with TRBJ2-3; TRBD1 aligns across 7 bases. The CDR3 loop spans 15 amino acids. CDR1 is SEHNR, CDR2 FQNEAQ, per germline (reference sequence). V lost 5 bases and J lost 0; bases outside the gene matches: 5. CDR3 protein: CASSLGTDSTDTQYF. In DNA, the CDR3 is TGTGCCAGCAGCCTTGGGACAGATAGCACAGATACGCAGTATTTT. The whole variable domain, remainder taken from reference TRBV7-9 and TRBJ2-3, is DTGVSQNPRHKITKRGQNVTFRCDPISEHNRLYWYRQTLGQGPEFLTYFQNEAQLEKSRLLSDRFSAERPKGSFSTLEIQRTEQGDSAMYLCASSLGTDSTDTQYFGPGTRLTVL.

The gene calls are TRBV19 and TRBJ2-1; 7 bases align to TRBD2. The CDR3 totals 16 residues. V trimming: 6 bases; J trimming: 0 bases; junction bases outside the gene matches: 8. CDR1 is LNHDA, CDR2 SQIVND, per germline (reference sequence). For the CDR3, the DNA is TGTGCCAGTAGGACGGGGGGTGGTGGCTCCTACAATGAGCAGTTCTTC. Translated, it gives CASRTGGGGSYNEQFF.

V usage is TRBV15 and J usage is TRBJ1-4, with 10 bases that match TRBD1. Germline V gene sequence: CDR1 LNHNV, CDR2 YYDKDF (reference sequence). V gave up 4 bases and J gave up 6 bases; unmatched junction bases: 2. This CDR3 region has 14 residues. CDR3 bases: TGTGCCACCAGCAAGGGACAGGGGTATGAAAAACTGTTTTTT. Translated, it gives CATSKGQGYEKLFF.